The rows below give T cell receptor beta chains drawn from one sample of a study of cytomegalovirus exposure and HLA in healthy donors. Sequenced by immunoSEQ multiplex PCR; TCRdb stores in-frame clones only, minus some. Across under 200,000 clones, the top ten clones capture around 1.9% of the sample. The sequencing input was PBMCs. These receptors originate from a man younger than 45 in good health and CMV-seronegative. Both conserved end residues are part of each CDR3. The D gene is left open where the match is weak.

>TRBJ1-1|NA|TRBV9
CASSEDSENTEAFF
TGTGCCAGCAGCGAGGACAGCGAGAACACTGAAGCTTTCTTT
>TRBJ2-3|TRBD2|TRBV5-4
CASSFTSGGTDTQYF
TGTGCCAGCAGCTTTACTAGCGGAGGCACAGATACGCAGTATTTT
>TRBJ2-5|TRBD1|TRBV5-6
CASSPGFQGAGETQYF
TGTGCCAGCAGCCCGGGGTTCCAGGGGGCTGGGGAGACCCAGTACTTC
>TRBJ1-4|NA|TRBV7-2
CASSRYRATNEKLFF
TGTGCCAGCAGCCGATACAGGGCAACTAATGAAAAACTGTTTTTT
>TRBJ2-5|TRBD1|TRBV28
CASSPETGGGGETQYF
TGTGCCAGCAGTCCAGAGACAGGGGGAGGAGGAGAGACCCAGTACTTC
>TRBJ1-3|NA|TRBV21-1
CASSKAEIGNTIYF
TGTGCCAGCAGCAAAGCGGAGATTGGAAACACCATATATTTT
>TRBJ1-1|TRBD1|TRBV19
CASSMGQGGTEAFF
TGTGCCAGTAGTATGGGACAGGGAGGGACTGAAGCTTTCTTT
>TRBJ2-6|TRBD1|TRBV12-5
CASGSPTGAPGANVLTF
TGTGCTAGTGGTTCCCCGACAGGGGCCCCTGGGGCCAACGTCCTGACTTTC
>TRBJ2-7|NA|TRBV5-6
CASSFNFLGANEQYF
TGTGCCAGCAGCTTTAACTTCTTGGGGGCCAACGAGCAGTACTTC
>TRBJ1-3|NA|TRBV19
CASSIAGLSGNTIYF
TGTGCCAGTAGTATAGCAGGCCTCTCTGGAAACACCATATATTTT
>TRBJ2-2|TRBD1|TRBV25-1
CASSGQGAGELFF
TGTGCCAGCAGTGGCCAGGGGGCCGGGGAGCTGTTTTTT
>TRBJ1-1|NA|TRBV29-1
CSVDNRSEAFF
TGCAGCGTAGACAATCGGTCAGAAGCTTTCTTT
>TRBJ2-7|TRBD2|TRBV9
CASSLTGLAGGYEQYF
TGTGCCAGCAGCCTGACTGGACTAGCGGGAGGATACGAGCAGTACTTC
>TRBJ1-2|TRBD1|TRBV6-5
CASRRQTGAYGYTF
TGTGCCAGCAGGCGGCAAACAGGGGCCTATGGCTACACCTTC
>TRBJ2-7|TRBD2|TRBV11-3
CASSFVAGGFHEQYF
TGTGCCAGCAGCTTCGTAGCGGGAGGGTTCCACGAGCAGTACTTC
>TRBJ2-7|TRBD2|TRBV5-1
CASARGGLYEQYF
TGCGCCAGCGCCCGGGGGGGACTTTACGAGCAGTACTTC
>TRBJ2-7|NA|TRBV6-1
CASSEVGDIDFEQYF
TGTGCCAGCAGTGAAGTGGGGGACATAGATTTCGAGCAGTACTTC
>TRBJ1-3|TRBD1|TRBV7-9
CASRQTGALTRNTIYF
TGTGCCAGCAGACAGACAGGGGCCCTTACCCGAAACACCATATATTTT
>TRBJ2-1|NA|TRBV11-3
CASSVTINNEQFF
TGTGCCAGCAGCGTCACTATCAACAATGAGCAGTTCTTC
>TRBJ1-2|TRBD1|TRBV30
CAWRGQGLYGYTF
TGTGCCTGGAGAGGACAGGGGCTCTATGGCTACACCTTC
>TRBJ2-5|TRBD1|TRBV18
CASSPPTGQGSQETQYF
TGTGCCAGCTCACCCCCGACGGGACAGGGGTCCCAAGAGACCCAGTACTTC
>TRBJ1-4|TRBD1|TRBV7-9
CASSDRGRGEKLFF
TGTGCCAGCAGCGACAGGGGTCGGGGGGAAAAACTGTTTTTT
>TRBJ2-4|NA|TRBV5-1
CASSFTGGAKNIQYF
TGCGCCAGCAGCTTTACAGGAGGGGCCAAAAACATTCAGTACTTC
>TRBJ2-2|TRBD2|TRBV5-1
CASSYRLAGGVNTGELFF
TGCGCCAGCAGCTACCGACTAGCGGGAGGTGTGAACACCGGGGAGCTGTTTTTT
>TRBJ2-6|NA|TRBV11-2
CASSDLRSSLGANVLTF
TGTGCCAGCAGCGACCTGAGGAGCTCCCTCGGGGCCAACGTCCTGACTTTC
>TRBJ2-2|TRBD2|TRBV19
CASRGLAGLNTGELFF
TGTGCCAGTAGGGGACTAGCGGGTCTGAACACCGGGGAGCTGTTTTTT
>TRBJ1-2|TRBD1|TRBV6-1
CASSGRQGVDYGYTF
TGTGCCAGCAGTGGACGACAGGGGGTCGACTATGGCTACACCTTC
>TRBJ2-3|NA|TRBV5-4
CASSLDLWNTDTQYF
TGTGCCAGCAGCTTAGACTTGTGGAACACAGATACGCAGTATTTT
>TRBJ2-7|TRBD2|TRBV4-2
CASSQDAGEVEQYF
TGTGCCAGCAGCCAAGACGCGGGGGAGGTCGAGCAGTACTTC
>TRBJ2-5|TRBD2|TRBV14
CASSRRGLAGETQYF
TGTGCCAGCAGCCGCCGTGGACTAGCTGGAGAGACCCAGTACTTC
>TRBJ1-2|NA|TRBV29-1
CSVADRLGHGYTF
TGCAGCGTCGCTGACAGGTTGGGCCATGGCTACACCTTC
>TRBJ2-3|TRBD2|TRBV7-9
CASSAEGLAGYTQYF
TGTGCCAGCAGCGCAGAGGGACTAGCGGGTTATACGCAGTATTTT
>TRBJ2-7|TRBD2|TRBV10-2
CASNGRLAGDPDEQYF
TGCGCCAGCAATGGGCGACTAGCGGGAGATCCGGACGAGCAGTACTTC
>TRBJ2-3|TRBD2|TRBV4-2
CASSQIAGVIDTQYF
TGTGCCAGCAGCCAAATAGCGGGAGTCATAGATACGCAGTATTTT
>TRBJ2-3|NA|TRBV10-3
CAISTRDITDTQYF
TGTGCCATCAGTACCCGGGACATCACAGATACGCAGTATTTT
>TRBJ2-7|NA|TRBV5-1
CASSLAGADTYEQYF
TGCGCCAGCAGCTTGGCGGGCGCGGACACCTACGAGCAGTACTTC
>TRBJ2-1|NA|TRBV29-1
CSVAPERNEQFF
TGCAGCGTTGCCCCCGAGAGAAATGAGCAGTTCTTC
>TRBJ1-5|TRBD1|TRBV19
CASSTTGGRQPQHF
TGTGCCAGTAGTACCACAGGGGGCCGACAGCCCCAGCATTTT
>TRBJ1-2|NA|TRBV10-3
CAISADPRGYGYTF
TGTGCCATCAGTGCGGACCCGAGGGGGTATGGCTACACCTTC
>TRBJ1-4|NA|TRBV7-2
CASSPRESNEKLFF
TGTGCCAGCAGCCCCCGCGAATCCAACGAAAAACTGTTTTTT
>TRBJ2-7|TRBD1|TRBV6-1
CASSEGLGQGVYEQYF
TGTGCCAGCAGTGAAGGTCTGGGACAGGGGGTCTACGAGCAGTACTTC
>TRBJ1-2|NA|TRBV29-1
CSVVPQGTAGYTF
TGCAGCGTTGTACCACAGGGAACGGCGGGCTACACCTTC
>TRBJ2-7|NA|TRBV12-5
CASGLAPASEQYF
TGTGCTAGTGGTTTAGCCCCCGCTAGTGAGCAGTACTTC
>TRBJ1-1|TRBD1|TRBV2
CASSGTGGAGTEAFF
TGTGCCAGCAGTGGAACAGGGGGCGCGGGCACTGAAGCTTTCTTT
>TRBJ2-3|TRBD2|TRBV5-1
CASSSAELAGGTDTQYF
TGCGCCAGCAGCTCGGCGGAACTAGCGGGAGGCACAGATACGCAGTATTTT
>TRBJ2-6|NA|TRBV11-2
CASSSVDGGRGANVLTF
TGTGCCAGCAGCTCCGTGGACGGGGGGCGCGGGGCCAACGTCCTGACTTTC
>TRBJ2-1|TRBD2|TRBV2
CASRHPSGRASYNEQFF
TGTGCCAGCAGGCACCCTAGCGGGAGGGCCTCCTACAATGAGCAGTTCTTC
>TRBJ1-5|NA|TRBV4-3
CASSQGRAEEPQHF
TGCGCCAGCAGCCAAGGGAGGGCCGAGGAGCCCCAGCATTTT
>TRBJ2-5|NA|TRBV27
CASSPNPGGETQYF
TGTGCCAGCAGTCCAAACCCAGGGGGGGAGACCCAGTACTTC
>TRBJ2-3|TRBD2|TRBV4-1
CASNNPGLAGADTQYF
TGCGCCAGCAACAACCCTGGACTAGCGGGAGCAGATACGCAGTATTTT
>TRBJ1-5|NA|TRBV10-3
CAISKDGDQPQHF
TGTGCCATCAGTAAAGACGGGGATCAGCCCCAGCATTTT
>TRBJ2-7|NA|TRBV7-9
CASSLAQNYEQYF
TGTGCCAGCAGTTTAGCTCAGAATTACGAGCAGTACTTC
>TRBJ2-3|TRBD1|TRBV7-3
CASSLRGRGTDTQYF
TGTGCCAGCAGCTTGAGGGGGCGCGGAACAGATACGCAGTATTTT